The rows below give T cell receptor beta chains drawn from one sample of a study of a mutant IDH1 vaccine in newly diagnosed glioma. No antigens are known for them. Some clones are missing from TCRdb's copy, which holds only in-frame ones; the method was immunoSEQ multiplex PCR. The repertoire holds 50,000 to 65,000 clones, with 87% as singletons. The input for sequencing was PBMCs, taken from a glioma patient whose treatment included an IDH1 peptide vaccine. The receptors were sampled from a man aged 40-49 years with glioma. The CDR3 runs from the conserved cysteine through the conserved F or W. The D gene is left open where the match is weak. Size is omitted from some rows. Given values are once, few, many or a class for expanded clones.

J gene: TRBJ2-7
D gene: TRBD2
clone size: .
V gene: TRBV7-9
CDR3 DNA: TGTGCCAGCAGCTTAGTGGTCGGGGGAGGGCCTGAGCAGTACTTC
CDR3 protein: CASSLVVGGGPEQYF

J gene: TRBJ2-1
D gene: TRBD2
clone size: .
V gene: TRBV6-4
CDR3 DNA: TGTGCCAGCAGCCCGCGGACTAGCGGGAGACGCTCCTACAATGAGCAGTTCTTC
CDR3 protein: CASSPRTSGRRSYNEQFF

J gene: TRBJ2-7
D gene: .
clone size: few
V gene: TRBV6-4
CDR3 DNA: TGTGCCAGCAGTGAAAATTGGGAAAGCTACGAGCAGTACTTC
CDR3 protein: CASSENWESYEQYF

J gene: TRBJ2-3
D gene: TRBD2
clone size: .
V gene: TRBV5-1
CDR3 DNA: TGCGCCAGCAGCCGACTAGCGGGAGAAACAGATACGCAGTATTTT
CDR3 protein: CASSRLAGETDTQYF

J gene: TRBJ2-7
D gene: .
clone size: .
V gene: TRBV2
CDR3 DNA: TGTGCCAGCAGTGAAGCGGTGGGGTACGAGCAGTACTTC
CDR3 protein: CASSEAVGYEQYF

J gene: TRBJ2-1
D gene: TRBD2
clone size: once
V gene: TRBV9
CDR3 DNA: TGTGCCAGCAGCGCCGGGACTAGCGGGGCCAATGAGCAGTTCTTC
CDR3 protein: CASSAGTSGANEQFF

J gene: TRBJ2-5
D gene: .
clone size: .
V gene: TRBV7-2
CDR3 DNA: TGTGCCAGCACCATGAGGCCTCCGGGACCCCAAGAGACCCAGTACTTC
CDR3 protein: CASTMRPPGPQETQYF

J gene: TRBJ1-2
D gene: .
clone size: .
V gene: TRBV19
CDR3 DNA: TGTGCCAGTAGTATTAAACCGGCCAGGGAGTCTAACTATGGCTACACCTTC
CDR3 protein: CASSIKPARESNYGYTF

J gene: TRBJ1-2
D gene: .
clone size: .
V gene: TRBV19
CDR3 DNA: TGTGCCAGTAGTATAGCCGGACCAGGAGCTAACTATGGCTACACCTTC
CDR3 protein: CASSIAGPGANYGYTF

J gene: TRBJ2-7
D gene: .
clone size: once
V gene: TRBV6-1
CDR3 DNA: TGTGCCAGCAGTGATTCGCTAACCGAGCAGTACTTC
CDR3 protein: CASSDSLTEQYF

J gene: TRBJ1-2
D gene: .
clone size: .
V gene: TRBV6-6
CDR3 DNA: TGTGCCAGCAGTTACGAGGACGCCTATGGCTACACCTTC
CDR3 protein: CASSYEDAYGYTF

J gene: TRBJ2-1
D gene: TRBD1
clone size: .
V gene: TRBV7-6
CDR3 DNA: TGTGCCAGCAGCTCCAGTCCGGGACAGTACAATGAGCAGTTCTTC
CDR3 protein: CASSSSPGQYNEQFF

J gene: TRBJ1-5
D gene: .
clone size: .
V gene: TRBV5-6
CDR3 DNA: TGTGCCAGCAGCCTGTTCGGTGACAATCAGCCCCAGCATTTT
CDR3 protein: CASSLFGDNQPQHF

J gene: TRBJ1-1
D gene: .
clone size: .
V gene: TRBV28
CDR3 DNA: TGTGCCAGCAGTTTAACGGATCCTACTGAAGCTTTCTTT
CDR3 protein: CASSLTDPTEAFF

J gene: TRBJ2-5
D gene: TRBD2
clone size: .
V gene: TRBV19
CDR3 DNA: TGTGCCAGTAGTCCGCGGACTAGCGGGAGTTTAGGGGAGACCCAGTACTTC
CDR3 protein: CASSPRTSGSLGETQYF

J gene: TRBJ1-4
D gene: .
clone size: once
V gene: TRBV5-4
CDR3 DNA: TGTGCCAGCAGCCTCACTGGGGGAGGGGAAAAACTGTTTTTT
CDR3 protein: CASSLTGGGEKLFF

J gene: TRBJ2-2
D gene: TRBD2
clone size: .
V gene: TRBV18
CDR3 DNA: TGTGCCAGCTCACCACCGGGAGGGAGCACCGGGGAGCTGTTTTTT
CDR3 protein: CASSPPGGSTGELFF

J gene: TRBJ1-1
D gene: .
clone size: .
V gene: TRBV2
CDR3 DNA: TGTGCCAGCGAATCAGGGGCCACTGAAGCTTTCTTT
CDR3 protein: CASESGATEAFF

J gene: TRBJ1-2
D gene: .
clone size: .
V gene: TRBV5-1
CDR3 DNA: TGCGCCAGCGGAGATACGGCCCCTGGCTACACCTTC
CDR3 protein: CASGDTAPGYTF

J gene: TRBJ2-7
D gene: TRBD1
clone size: .
V gene: TRBV7-9
CDR3 DNA: TGTGCCAGCAGCTTAGGGGTGGGACAGGTTTACGAGCAGTACTTC
CDR3 protein: CASSLGVGQVYEQYF

J gene: TRBJ1-2
D gene: TRBD1
clone size: .
V gene: TRBV6-1
CDR3 DNA: TGTGCCAGCAGTCTCGCACAGGGGGCAGATGGCTACACCTTC
CDR3 protein: CASSLAQGADGYTF

J gene: TRBJ2-1
D gene: TRBD2
clone size: .
V gene: TRBV5-1
CDR3 DNA: TGCGCCAGCAGTTCTCCGAGCGGGAAAGGCTACAATGAGCAGTTCTTC
CDR3 protein: CASSSPSGKGYNEQFF

J gene: TRBJ2-7
D gene: TRBD2
clone size: few
V gene: TRBV7-9
CDR3 DNA: TGTGCCAGCAGCTTAGGGTCGACTAGCGGGAGCTACGAGCAGTACTTC
CDR3 protein: CASSLGSTSGSYEQYF

J gene: TRBJ1-1
D gene: .
clone size: .
V gene: TRBV4-2
CDR3 DNA: TGTGCCAGCAGCCAGCAAACTCAGGGAGGCCCAATGAACACTGAAGCTTTCTTT
CDR3 protein: CASSQQTQGGPMNTEAFF

J gene: TRBJ2-7
D gene: .
clone size: .
V gene: TRBV5-1
CDR3 DNA: TGCGCCAGCAGCTGGGGGGAAGGACAGGTAGCCTACGAGCAGTACTTC
CDR3 protein: CASSWGEGQVAYEQYF

J gene: TRBJ2-6
D gene: .
clone size: .
V gene: TRBV5-1
CDR3 DNA: TGCGCCAGCTATCACCAGGGGAGAAGAACTGGGGCCAACGTCCTGACTTTC
CDR3 protein: CASYHQGRRTGANVLTF

J gene: TRBJ2-7
D gene: .
clone size: .
V gene: TRBV20-1
CDR3 DNA: TGCAGTGCTCCAGGGTGGGGCGAGCAGTACTTC
CDR3 protein: CSAPGWGEQYF

J gene: TRBJ2-5
D gene: TRBD1
clone size: once
V gene: TRBV7-3
CDR3 DNA: TGTGCCAGCAGCCTCGACAGGGAAGAGACCCAGTACTTC
CDR3 protein: CASSLDREETQYF

J gene: TRBJ2-5
D gene: TRBD1
clone size: .
V gene: TRBV5-1
CDR3 DNA: TGCGCCAGCAGCACAGGGGCCGTACAAGAGACCCAGTACTTC
CDR3 protein: CASSTGAVQETQYF

J gene: TRBJ2-7
D gene: TRBD1
clone size: .
V gene: TRBV6-5
CDR3 DNA: TGTGCCAGCAGCTCCGCCGGGACAGGGACCCACGAGCAGTACTTC
CDR3 protein: CASSSAGTGTHEQYF

J gene: TRBJ2-6
D gene: .
clone size: few
V gene: TRBV18
CDR3 DNA: TGTGCCAGCTCACCCCTAGAAGGGGGATTTGGGGCCAACGTCCTGACTTTC
CDR3 protein: CASSPLEGGFGANVLTF

J gene: TRBJ2-7
D gene: .
clone size: .
V gene: TRBV19
CDR3 DNA: TGTGCCAGTAGCCCCCAGGGCTACGAGCAGTACTTC
CDR3 protein: CASSPQGYEQYF

J gene: TRBJ1-1
D gene: .
clone size: .
V gene: TRBV28
CDR3 DNA: TGTGCCAGCAGAAACCGCGGGACACTGAACACTGAAGCTTTCTTT
CDR3 protein: CASRNRGTLNTEAFF

J gene: TRBJ2-7
D gene: TRBD1
clone size: .
V gene: TRBV10-1
CDR3 DNA: TGCGCCAGCAGAGACAGGGTGAACCGTATCTGCGAGCAGTACTTC
CDR3 protein: CASRDRVNRICEQYF

J gene: TRBJ2-3
D gene: .
clone size: .
V gene: TRBV6-1
CDR3 DNA: TGTGCCAGCAGTGAAGCTTTGCTCACAGATACGCAGTATTTT
CDR3 protein: CASSEALLTDTQYF

J gene: TRBJ1-1
D gene: .
clone size: .
V gene: TRBV4-3
CDR3 DNA: TGCGCCAGCAGCCTCGGGGGCTGGAACACTGAAGCTTTCTTT
CDR3 protein: CASSLGGWNTEAFF

J gene: TRBJ1-4
D gene: .
clone size: .
V gene: TRBV15
CDR3 DNA: TGTGCCACCAGCAGACTCGGGGCCACAGGTGAAAAACTGTTTTTT
CDR3 protein: CATSRLGATGEKLFF

J gene: TRBJ2-1
D gene: .
clone size: .
V gene: TRBV15
CDR3 DNA: TGTGCCACCAGCAGAGATCAGGGGTTCGTCGATGAGCAGTTCTTC
CDR3 protein: CATSRDQGFVDEQFF

J gene: TRBJ2-7
D gene: TRBD2
clone size: .
V gene: TRBV5-4
CDR3 DNA: TGTGCCAGCAGCCAAGGACTAGCGGACCCCTACGAGCAGTACTTC
CDR3 protein: CASSQGLADPYEQYF

J gene: TRBJ1-4
D gene: .
clone size: .
V gene: TRBV6-6
CDR3 DNA: TGTGCCAGCAGTTATGATGGAAGGGAGGGTGAAAAACTGTTTTTT
CDR3 protein: CASSYDGREGEKLFF

J gene: TRBJ1-1
D gene: .
clone size: few
V gene: TRBV2
CDR3 DNA: TGTGCCAGCAGGGACAAGGGCTGGGTTGGTGAGACTTTCTTT
CDR3 protein: CASRDKGWVGETFF

J gene: TRBJ1-5
D gene: .
clone size: .
V gene: TRBV2
CDR3 DNA: TGTGCCAGCAGATACAGCGAGACCCAGCATTTT
CDR3 protein: CASRYSETQHF

J gene: TRBJ1-1
D gene: .
clone size: .
V gene: TRBV6-6
CDR3 DNA: TGTGCTGCGGCGGGTCAAATCACTGAAGCTTTCTTT
CDR3 protein: CAAAGQITEAFF

J gene: TRBJ2-2
D gene: .
clone size: few
V gene: TRBV19
CDR3 DNA: TGTGCCAGTATAGAACGGCGGACCGGGGAGCTGTTTTTT
CDR3 protein: CASIERRTGELFF

J gene: TRBJ2-1
D gene: .
clone size: .
V gene: TRBV9
CDR3 DNA: TGTGCCAGCCCCCCGGAGGCCTACAATGAGCAGTTCTTC
CDR3 protein: CASPPEAYNEQFF

J gene: TRBJ2-1
D gene: .
clone size: few
V gene: TRBV7-9
CDR3 DNA: TGTGCCAGCAGCTACCCTTACAGTGAGCAGTTCTTC
CDR3 protein: CASSYPYSEQFF

J gene: TRBJ1-5
D gene: .
clone size: once
V gene: TRBV11-2
CDR3 DNA: TGTGCCAGCAGCTTACTAGGTCAGCCCCAGCATTTT
CDR3 protein: CASSLLGQPQHF

J gene: TRBJ1-1
D gene: .
clone size: .
V gene: TRBV29-1
CDR3 DNA: TGCAGCGTTCGAATTTCGGATCCCAACACTGAAGCTTTCTTT
CDR3 protein: CSVRISDPNTEAFF

J gene: TRBJ1-3
D gene: TRBD1
clone size: .
V gene: TRBV6-6
CDR3 DNA: TGTGCCACCTCCCCCAGGGGGCAAAACACCATATATTTT
CDR3 protein: CATSPRGQNTIYF

J gene: TRBJ2-7
D gene: .
clone size: once
V gene: TRBV29-1
CDR3 DNA: TGCAGCGTTGAAGGTCGTCAGTACGAGCAGTACTTC
CDR3 protein: CSVEGRQYEQYF

J gene: TRBJ2-5
D gene: .
clone size: .
V gene: TRBV19
CDR3 DNA: TGTGCCAGTAGTATCACGTTAGGACAAGAGACCCAGTACTTC
CDR3 protein: CASSITLGQETQYF